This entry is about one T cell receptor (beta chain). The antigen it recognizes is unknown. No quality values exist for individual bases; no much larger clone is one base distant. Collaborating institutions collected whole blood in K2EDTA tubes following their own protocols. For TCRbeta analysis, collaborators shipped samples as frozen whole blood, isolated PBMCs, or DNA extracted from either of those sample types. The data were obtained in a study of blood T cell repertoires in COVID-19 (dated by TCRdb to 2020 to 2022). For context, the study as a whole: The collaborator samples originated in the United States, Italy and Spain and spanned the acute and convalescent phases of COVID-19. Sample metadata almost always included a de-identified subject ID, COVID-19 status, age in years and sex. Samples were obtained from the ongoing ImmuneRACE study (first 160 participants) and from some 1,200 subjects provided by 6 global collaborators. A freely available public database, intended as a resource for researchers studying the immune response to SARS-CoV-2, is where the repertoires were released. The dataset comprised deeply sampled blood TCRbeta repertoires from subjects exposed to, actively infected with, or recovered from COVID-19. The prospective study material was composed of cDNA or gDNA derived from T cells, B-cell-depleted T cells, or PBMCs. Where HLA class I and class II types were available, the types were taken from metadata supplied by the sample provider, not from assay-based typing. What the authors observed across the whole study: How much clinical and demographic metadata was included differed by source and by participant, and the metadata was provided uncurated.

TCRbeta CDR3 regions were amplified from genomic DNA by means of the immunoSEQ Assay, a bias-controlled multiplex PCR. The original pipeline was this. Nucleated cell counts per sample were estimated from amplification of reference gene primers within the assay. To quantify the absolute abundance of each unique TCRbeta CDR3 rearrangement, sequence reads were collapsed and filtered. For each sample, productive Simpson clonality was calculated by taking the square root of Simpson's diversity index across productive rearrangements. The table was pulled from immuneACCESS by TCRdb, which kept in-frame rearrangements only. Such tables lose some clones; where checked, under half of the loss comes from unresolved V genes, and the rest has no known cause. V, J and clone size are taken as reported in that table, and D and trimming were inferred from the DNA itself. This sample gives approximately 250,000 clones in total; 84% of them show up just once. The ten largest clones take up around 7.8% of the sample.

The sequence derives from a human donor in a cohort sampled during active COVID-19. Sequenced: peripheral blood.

At the DNA level, the sequence is TGTGCCAGCAGCGTAGCCCTATCGACAGGGGGCGACTATGGCTACACCTTC. Its translation is CASSVALSTGGDYGYTF. The rearranged chain carries TRBV9 and TRBJ1-2; 10 central nucleotides agree with TRBD1. From the cysteine up to the phenylalanine, the CDR3 has a length of 17 residues. Only CDR3 DNA is held: 51 bases, read in frame from base 1. Based on the germline V gene, the CDR1 and CDR2 sequences are SGDLS and YYNGEE. Compared with germline, V lacks 0 bases and J lacks 3 bases; bases without a gene match: 8.